This TCR beta chain was captured in a study of T cell changes during pregnancy in multiple sclerosis. The method was immunoSEQ multiplex PCR; TCRdb's version includes in-frame clones alone and lacks a portion of them. Seen here are about 46,000 clones, around 93% observed once, and the top ten hold 2% to 2.5%. Trimming took 5 bases from V and 8 from J; bases not matched to a gene: 5. Germline loops: CDR1 SGHAT, CDR2 FQNNGV. This CDR3 has 13 residues. The chain carries TRBV11-2 and TRBJ2-4; 8 bases fit TRBD1. The source of this sequence is a female donor with multiple sclerosis, enrolled in a pregnancy study. Sequenced here: peripheral blood, sampled in the third trimester of pregnancy. The CDR3 nucleotides read TGTGCCAGCAGCCTAGGACAGGGCTACATTCAGTACTTC. Its translation: CASSLGQGYIQYF.